Sequencing of this T cell receptor beta chain was carried out in a study of shared clonotypes between healthy human individuals. Study summary: The study used three CD4 naive, three CD4 memory, two CD8 naive and one CD8 memory plate per donor. Study conclusions and caveats: Incompleteness in sorted-subset sequencing, despite large depth, was shown by rarefaction.

Generated by immunoSEQ multiplex PCR, the TCRdb table keeps only in-frame clones and is missing some. In the table there are roughly 2 million clones, about 94% of which are singletons. This CDR3 spans 14 amino acids. The germline V gene encodes CDR1 SEHNR and CDR2 FQNEAQ (reference sequence). V was trimmed by 2 bases and J by 1 base, leaving 9 bases between them. Turning to this clone: What it binds is not known.

CD45RO-negative, CCR7-positively selected cells formed the naive CD8 fraction, excluding terminally differentiated effector memory CD45RA+ cells. The clonotype was recovered from a young man in good health. The sequencing input was naive CD8+ T cells sorted from blood. The genes are TRBV7-9 and TRBJ2-7; D ambiguous. CDR3 in DNA: TGTGCCAGCAGCTTAATCGCGCTATCCTACGAGCAGTACTTC. Its protein product is CASSLIALSYEQYF.